This T cell receptor beta chain was recovered during a study of response to subunit inactivated influenza vaccine. With 2 bases clipped from V and 7 bases from J, the junction kept 9 bases outside the gene matches. Per germline, CDR1 LGHNA and CDR2 YSLEER. The CDR3 is made up of 18 amino acids. TCRdb reprocessed the RT-PCR reads via MiXCR and lists one record per CDR3 protein. Here the sample spans roughly 550,000 distinct CDR3 sequences, roughly 25% being singletons. These data were also filed under a second study, of T cells expressing NK-cell markers. As that study records: Researchers built TCR beta cDNA using 5'RACE template switching with UMIs. Sorted CD3+CD56-NKG2C+, CD3+CD56+NKG2C- and CD3+CD56+NKG2C+ T cells were the source of the TCR beta repertoires. An anti-gamma-delta TCR antibody confined sorting to alpha-beta TCR T cells across several of the experiments. NKG2C+ dominant clonotype frequencies in about 6 donors were about 1.0-7.0% of CD8+ T cells.

The receptor was derived from a man over 45 who received an inactivated influenza vaccine. This rearrangement joins TRBV4-3 to TRBJ2-2; TRBD2 aligns across 14 bases. This specimen consisted of CD4+ T cells sorted from PBMCs, obtained 12 days after vaccination. The CDR3 here is CASSQTWTSGRFVGELFF. The CDR3 nucleotides read TGCGCCAGCAGCCAAACCTGGACTAGCGGGAGGTTTGTCGGGGAGCTGTTTTTT.